This T cell receptor (beta chain) was captured in a study of technical replicates of blood from a handful of donors. The repertoire was sequenced with immunoSEQ multiplex PCR; TCRdb's copy has only in-frame clones and lacks some. The repertoire holds about 83,000 clones, with roughly 94% as singletons. Germline CDR1 SGHVS, CDR2 FNYEAQ. After removal of 1 base from V and 12 bases from J, the junction contained 6 bases not matched to a gene. This CDR3 has 13 amino acids. The sequence derives from a human donor in good health. The V call is TRBV7-6, the J call TRBJ1-1; 9 bases agree with TRBD1. Sample: T cells isolated from PBMCs. As DNA, the CDR3 is TGTGCCAGCAGCTTAGAACAGGGGGCAACAACTTTCTTT. This sequence encodes CASSLEQGATTFF.